This TCR beta chain was sequenced for a study of blood T cell repertoires in COVID-19. Study-wide background: COVID-19 samples from acute and convalescent phases originated in the United States, Italy and Spain. Nucleic acid was either cDNA or gDNA, and it came from T cells, B-cell-depleted T cells, or PBMCs.

Germline CDR1 is GTSNPN and CDR2 is SVGIG (reference sequence). V trimming: 1 base; J trimming: 3 bases; junction bases outside the gene matches: 0. The CDR3 has 12 residues. Original methodology: Estimates of nucleated cell counts were drawn from the amplification of reference gene primers. The protocol was immunoSEQ multiplex PCR, while the TCRdb copy is restricted to in-frame clones and leaves out a portion. The D gene and trimming were derived from the DNA, and the V and J assignments and clone size from that table. There are 100,000 to 150,000 clones in the sample; roughly nine tenths occur only once, and over 9.5% lies in the top ten. Comments on this clone: Other DNA sequences in this specimen translate into the identical CDR3.

Seattle patients were enrolled while actively infected and followed longitudinally. This sequence joins TRBV30 and TRBJ2-7; 7 bases are a match to TRBD1. The sequenced sample was peripheral blood. The sequence was obtained from a woman between 70 and 85 years old with COVID-19, enrolled during active disease. DNA of the CDR3: TGTGCCTGGAGTGGACAGGGCTACGAGCAGTACTTC. This sequence encodes CAWSGQGYEQYF.